The clone carrying this T cell receptor (beta chain) was recorded many times. No antigen is known for it. This entry is derived from a study of T cells in Graves' hyperthyroidism and ophthalmopathy. General study findings and limits: Prediction of ophthalmopathy progression came a median 6.5 months pre-onset.

RNA transcripts were the template for amplifying TCR beta CDR3 regions. The study used the HTBI primer set for a first-round RT-PCR of the TCR CDR3. Each CDR3 protein is one row after TCRdb ran MiXCR on the multiplex PCR reads. The table lists approximately 48,000 distinct CDR3 sequences, around 48% of them singletons, with roughly 32% in the top ten. The V gene end was trimmed by 5 bases and the J gene end by 4 bases; junction bases not matched to a gene: 8. The CDR3 contains 14 residues. CDR1 MDHEN and CDR2 SYDVKM come from the germline V gene. Hyperthyroidism, newly diagnosed and lasting under 2 months, affected patients aged 18 to 65. Lactation, pregnancy, other autoimmune disease or uncontrolled infection led to exclusion of patients.

Sequencing input: peripheral blood or thyroid tissue (not recorded which). The J gene is TRBJ2-7, the V gene TRBV28; 7 nucleotides match TRBD1. This clonotype was sampled from a woman aged 45-65 years with Graves' hyperthyroidism. The CDR3 spells CASSPPGQIYEQYF. The CDR3 DNA reads TGTGCCAGCAGTCCTCCGGGACAGATATACGAGCAGTACTTC.